Listed below are T cell receptor beta chains from one sample, sequenced in a study of early stage breast cancer tumors. Using immunoSEQ multiplex PCR, the repertoire was profiled, and TCRdb retains in-frame clones only, with some absent. This sample has about 28,000 clones, with 80% found just once. Sequenced: blood. Every receptor here comes from a person in their sixties or seventies with breast cancer. Both conserved end residues are trimmed from each CDR3. Each record gives: CDR3 protein, clone size, V gene, J gene. Only part of the rows carry a size: once, few, many, or a class if the clone is expanded.

cdr3_aa: ASSFRGGTDTQY
clone_size: NA
v_call: TRBV27
j_call: TRBJ2-3

cdr3_aa: ASSLIQNYGYT
clone_size: NA
v_call: TRBV28
j_call: TRBJ1-2

cdr3_aa: ASSPTGFNEQY
clone_size: NA
v_call: TRBV5-6
j_call: TRBJ2-7

cdr3_aa: ASSQRTSSTYNEQF
clone_size: NA
v_call: TRBV4-2
j_call: TRBJ2-1

cdr3_aa: ASSPGHLNEQF
clone_size: NA
v_call: TRBV19
j_call: TRBJ2-1

cdr3_aa: ASSQGSRQGAGGYT
clone_size: NA
v_call: TRBV4-2
j_call: TRBJ1-2

cdr3_aa: ASSMGLLAKNIQY
clone_size: NA
v_call: TRBV5-4
j_call: TRBJ2-4

cdr3_aa: ASSLGGTGENTEAF
clone_size: few
v_call: TRBV7-9
j_call: TRBJ1-1

cdr3_aa: ASSETVIEF
clone_size: NA
v_call: TRBV2
j_call: TRBJ2-1

cdr3_aa: ASTTATYGYT
clone_size: NA
v_call: TRBV19
j_call: TRBJ1-2

cdr3_aa: ASSPEHGLAGFANTGELF
clone_size: NA
v_call: TRBV5-4
j_call: TRBJ2-2

cdr3_aa: ASSEDRGRDTQY
clone_size: once
v_call: TRBV5-4
j_call: TRBJ2-3

cdr3_aa: ASTQVAGYT
clone_size: NA
v_call: TRBV6-4
j_call: TRBJ1-2

cdr3_aa: ASSLRGQGLIRGNQPQH
clone_size: NA
v_call: TRBV27
j_call: TRBJ1-5

cdr3_aa: ASSSYTGVNTEAF
clone_size: NA
v_call: TRBV11-2
j_call: TRBJ1-1

cdr3_aa: ASRNTGDSYEQY
clone_size: NA
v_call: TRBV6-5
j_call: TRBJ2-7

cdr3_aa: ASGPPGVDTIY
clone_size: NA
v_call: TRBV12-5
j_call: TRBJ1-3

cdr3_aa: ASSGGGGTSGSPTKQY
clone_size: once
v_call: TRBV5-1
j_call: TRBJ2-7

cdr3_aa: ASSVSSYEKLF
clone_size: NA
v_call: TRBV25-1
j_call: TRBJ1-4

cdr3_aa: ASSTYSGSGYEQY
clone_size: NA
v_call: TRBV5-1
j_call: TRBJ2-7

cdr3_aa: ASSPRGPGFGYT
clone_size: once
v_call: TRBV7-6
j_call: TRBJ1-2

cdr3_aa: ASKRQGWDTEAF
clone_size: NA
v_call: TRBV2
j_call: TRBJ1-1

cdr3_aa: ASSPLASSTDTQY
clone_size: NA
v_call: TRBV18
j_call: TRBJ2-3

cdr3_aa: ASSYPTGTSYEQY
clone_size: once
v_call: TRBV7-8
j_call: TRBJ2-7

cdr3_aa: ASGGGVSNQPQH
clone_size: NA
v_call: TRBV9
j_call: TRBJ1-5